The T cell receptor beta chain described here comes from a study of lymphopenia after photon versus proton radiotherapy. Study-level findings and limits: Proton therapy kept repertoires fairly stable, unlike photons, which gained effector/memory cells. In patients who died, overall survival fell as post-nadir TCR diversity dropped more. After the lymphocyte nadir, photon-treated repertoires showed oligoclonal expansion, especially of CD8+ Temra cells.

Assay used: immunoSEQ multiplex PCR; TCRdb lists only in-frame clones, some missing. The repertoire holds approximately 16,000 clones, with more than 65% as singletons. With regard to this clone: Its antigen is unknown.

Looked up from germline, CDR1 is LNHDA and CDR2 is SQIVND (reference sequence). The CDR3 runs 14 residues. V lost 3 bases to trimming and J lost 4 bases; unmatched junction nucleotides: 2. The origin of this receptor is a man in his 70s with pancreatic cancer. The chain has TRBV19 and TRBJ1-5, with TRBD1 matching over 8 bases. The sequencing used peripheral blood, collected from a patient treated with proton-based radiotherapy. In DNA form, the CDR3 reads TGTGCCAGTAGTATCCAGGGGGCAAATCAGCCCCAGCATTTT. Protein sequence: CASSIQGANQPQHF.